This TCR beta chain emerged from a study of beta chain features in type 1 diabetes. General study points: All four CD4+ subsets from Type 1 diabetes patients carried moderately but significantly shorter TCRB CDR3s.

Per germline, CDR1 SQVTM and CDR2 ANQGSEA. This CDR3 contains 13 residues. Deletions cut 4 bases from V and 7 bases from J, with 17 bases between. The investigators reverse transcribed all of the isolated RNA, so they sequenced expressed TCRB transcripts. The read count averaged approximately 3.5 million across naive, central memory and regulatory T cell samples. Sequenced by immunoSEQ multiplex PCR; TCRdb stores in-frame clones only, minus some. The sample consists of roughly 220,000 clones, roughly 17% of them appearing once. As for this clone: Its antigen is not known.

The receptor comes from a man younger than 45 with type 1 diabetes. This chain uses TRBV29-1 with TRBJ2-7; a weak D match, TRBD1 (5 bases). Sequenced sample: naive CD4+ T cells from blood. CDR3 DNA: TGCAGCGTTGGGACAAGACCTTACGAGGAGCAGTACTTC. Its protein is CSVGTRPYEEQYF.